This T cell receptor beta chain was sequenced in a study of regulatory T cells in long-lasting Graves disease. This clonotype has a count of ten or more. V lost 4 bases, J lost 4 bases, and 16 bases lay in between. The CDR3 consists of 15 residues. The germline V gene has CDR1 LNHDA and CDR2 SQIVND (reference sequence). Time point defined: newly diagnosed GD, antithyroid drugs for less than 3 months. Extracted RNA from PBMCs served as the source of the TCR library. Assembly of TCR beta libraries relied on iRepertoire HTBI primers together with Arm-PCR of CDR3 regions. TCRdb reprocessed the multiplex PCR reads via MiXCR and lists one record per CDR3 protein. The table lists 440,000 or so distinct CDR3 sequences, 15% of them singletons. These data were also reused for a study on T cells in Graves' hyperthyroidism and ophthalmopathy. That report adds: Disease duration under 2 months; hyperthyroidism patients were aged 18 to 65.

The V gene is TRBV19, the J gene TRBJ1-1; D ambiguous. The clonotype was recovered from a woman younger than 45 with Graves disease. Sequenced material: peripheral blood mononuclear cells (PBMCs), taken at new diagnosis, from a patient treated with antithyroid drugs. The CDR3 DNA is TGTGCCAGTAGTACGACCGTTCGATCCCTCACTGAAGCTTTCTTT. Translating gives CASSTTVRSLTEAFF.